Shown below are 23 T cell receptor beta chains from a single sample sequenced in a study of blood T cell repertoires in COVID-19. TCRdb keeps only in-frame clones here, not all; method: immunoSEQ multiplex PCR. The sample lists 80,000 to 100,000 clones, over 70% seen once, with approximately 8.7% in the top ten. Sequenced sample: peripheral blood. All receptors come from a man aged 50 to 60 who had recovered from COVID-19.

This clone was seen a few times. The rearrangement uses TRBV5-1 and TRBJ2-5, with 8 bases fitting TRBD1. V was clipped by 4 bases and J by 5 bases; unmatched bases: 7. Germline V lookup: CDR1 SGHRS, CDR2 YFSETQ. This CDR3 comprises 14 residues. DNA of the CDR3: TGCGCCAGCAGCGTCACAGGGGGGAGGGAGACCCAGTACTTC. Its protein product is CASSVTGGRETQYF.

The chain employs TRBV28 and TRBJ2-7, with D possibly matching TRBD1 (6 bases). The CDR3 spans 13 residues. Trimming took 5 bases from V and 2 from J, leaving 10 bases between them. CDR1 is MDHEN, CDR2 SYDVKM, per germline. The CDR3 sequence is CASSTRGPYEQYF. The CDR3 region has the DNA TGTGCCAGCAGTACCAGGGGACCCTACGAGCAGTACTTC.

The V call is TRBV10-3, the J call TRBJ1-1, with a weak D call TRBD1 (5 bases). The CDR3 has 14 amino acids. The germline V gene encodes CDR1 ENHRY and CDR2 SYGVKD. Trimming took off 4 bases at V and 1 base at J, with 10 bases between the two ends. The CDR3, as DNA: TGTGCCATCAGTGTACGGGGGGAGAACACTGAAGCTTTCTTT. Its translation: CAISVRGENTEAFF.

The rearrangement links TRBV5-4 to TRBJ1-1; 12 bases match TRBD1. The trim removed 4 bases at V and 2 bases at J, leaving 9 bases unmatched. CDR1 and CDR2 (germline): SGHNT, YYREEE (reference sequence). The CDR3 has 17 residues. The CDR3 sequence: CASSPPGTGGINTEAFF. CDR3 in DNA: TGTGCCAGCAGCCCCCCCGGGACAGGGGGCATTAACACTGAAGCTTTCTTT. The full variable domain, completed using reference TRBV5-4 and TRBJ1-1, is ETGVTQSPTHLIKTRGQQVTLRCSSQSGHNTVSWYQQALGQGPQFIFQYYREEENGRGNFPPRFSGLQFPNYSSELNVNALELDDSALYLCASSPPGTGGINTEAFFGQGTRLTVV.

The chain recombines TRBV10-3 with TRBJ2-1; 7 nucleotides align to TRBD2. Per the germline V gene, CDR1 is ENHRY and CDR2 is SYGVKD. With 4 bases clipped from V and 11 bases from J, the junction kept 2 bases outside the gene matches. The CDR3 loop spans 11 amino acids. The CDR3: CAISGSGQQFF. As DNA, the CDR3 is TGTGCCATCAGTGGTAGCGGGCAGCAGTTCTTC.

V usage is TRBV5-1 and J usage is TRBJ2-1; 10 positions agree with TRBD2. Germline CDR1 is SGHRS and CDR2 is YFSETQ. CDR3 length: 14 residues. After removal of 6 bases from V and 4 bases from J, the junction contained 4 bases not matched to a gene. The CDR3 nucleotides read TGCGCCAGCAAACTAGCGGGGACATACAATGAGCAGTTCTTC. It is translated as CASKLAGTYNEQFF.

The chain uses TRBV20-1 and TRBJ2-3; 7 nucleotides agree with TRBD1. The germline V gene encodes CDR1 DFQATT and CDR2 SNEGSKA (reference sequence). This CDR3 comprises 13 residues. The V gene end was trimmed by 3 bases and the J gene end by 4 bases; junction bases not matched to a gene: 4. CDR3 amino acids: CSASGQVPDTQYF. The CDR3 coding sequence is TGCAGTGCTAGTGGACAGGTCCCAGATACGCAGTATTTT.

This chain joins TRBV6-5 and TRBJ1-1, with 8 bases matching TRBD1. This CDR3 has 13 amino acids. Per germline, CDR1 MNHEY and CDR2 SVGAGI. The V gene end was trimmed by 5 bases and the J gene end by 11 bases; junction bases not matched to a gene: 10. The CDR3 region is CASSQRDRQEAFF. Written as DNA, the CDR3 is TGTGCCAGCAGTCAAAGGGACAGGCAAGAGGCTTTCTTT.

The gene calls are TRBV7-2 and TRBJ1-1; TRBD1 agrees at 7 bases. CDR1 and CDR2 from the germline V gene are SGHTA and FQGNSA. CDR3 length: 13 amino acids. V shed 6 bases and J 4 bases; nucleotides not matched to a gene: 5. The CDR3 DNA sequence: TGTGCCAGCAGTTTGAACAGGGGCACTGAAGCTTTCTTT. This codes for CASSLNRGTEAFF.

This rearrangement joins TRBV7-8 to TRBJ1-1; 9 bases agree with TRBD1. Germline values: CDR1 SGHVS, CDR2 FQNEAQ. With 2 bases clipped from V and 3 bases from J, the junction kept 7 bases outside the gene matches. The CDR3 covers 16 residues. The CDR3 DNA reads as TGTGCCAGCAGCTTAACCGGGACAGGGTTCGACACTGAAGCTTTCTTT. It yields the protein CASSLTGTGFDTEAFF.

The chain combines TRBV3-1 (or the pseudogene TRBV3-2) with TRBJ2-1; D not resolved. Germline CDR1 and CDR2: LGHDT and YNNKEL (reference sequence). V was shortened by 0 bases and J by 15 bases, with 12 bases between the two germline ends. CDR3 length: 12 amino acids. CDR3 sequence: CASSQDPLYRFF. The CDR3 region has the DNA TGTGCCAGCAGCCAAGATCCACTGTATCGGTTCTTC.

V usage is TRBV19 and J usage is TRBJ1-5; 10 bases are a match to TRBD1. Germline CDR1 is LNHDA and CDR2 is SQIVND (reference sequence). The CDR3 has 16 amino acids. Losses at the gene ends were 6 bases for V and 2 bases for J; bases not matched to a gene: 7. This chain's CDR3 is CASRTGGGRGNQPQHF. CDR3 nucleotides: TGTGCCAGTAGGACAGGGGGCGGACGCGGCAATCAGCCCCAGCATTTT.

The table lists this clone with a count of one. V usage is TRBV10-3 and J usage is TRBJ2-5; D call uncertain. V gave up 4 bases and J gave up 3 bases, with 9 bases separating them. CDR3 size: 13 residues. Germline V lookup: CDR1 ENHRY, CDR2 SYGVKD. CDR3 protein: CAISATAKETQYF. The CDR3 DNA reads as TGTGCCATCAGTGCTACAGCAAAAGAGACCCAGTACTTC.

The V call is TRBV4-3, the J call TRBJ2-5; TRBD2 agrees at 8 bases. V trimming: 1 base; J trimming: 5 bases; junction bases outside the gene matches: 6. The length of the CDR3 is 15 residues. Germline V gives CDR1 LGHNA, CDR2 YSLEER. The CDR3 DNA sequence: TGCGCCAGCAGCCAAGGATTGCGGGAGGAGGAGACCCAGTACTTC. Amino acid sequence: CASSQGLREEETQYF.

The chain links TRBV24-1 to TRBJ2-5; D perhaps matches TRBD1 (7 bases). The CDR3 length is 15 residues. Germline loops: CDR1 KGHDR, CDR2 SFDVKD. The germline V and J ends were trimmed by 4 bases and 2 bases, with 13 bases remaining between them. CDR3 nucleotide sequence: TGTGCCACCAGTGACCCGACAGGGAGGCAAGAGACCCAGTACTTC. It is translated as CATSDPTGRQETQYF.

The CDR3 coding sequence is TGCGCCAGCAGCGCGGGCTTCGGGGGTGGCTACACCTTC. Translated: CASSAGFGGGYTF. The genes are TRBV5-1 and TRBJ1-2; D is perhaps TRBD1 (5 bases). CDR3 length: 13 residues. Germline V lookup: CDR1 SGHRS, CDR2 YFSETQ. The germline V and J ends were trimmed by 4 bases and 7 bases, with 14 bases remaining between them. Looking up the rest from reference TRBV5-1 and TRBJ1-2 gives the full variable domain: KAGVTQTPRYLIKTRGQQVTLSCSPISGHRSVSWYQQTPGQGLQFLFEYFSETQRNKGNFPGRFSGRQFSNSRSEMNVSTLELGDSALYLCASSAGFGGGYTFGSGTRLTVV.

As regards this clone: An end of the junction does not agree with germline; a read error may underlie this. This chain joins TRBV29-1 and TRBJ2-3; 7 nucleotides line up with TRBD2. CDR1 is SQVTM, CDR2 ANQGSEA, per germline. This CDR3 is built from 15 residues. The CDR3 here is CSVATSSQGTDTQYF. CDR3 coding DNA: TGCAGCGTTGCGACTAGCTCACAAGGCACTGATACGCAGTATTTT.

In its sample, this clone is medium-sized. This chain joins TRBV7-2 and TRBJ1-1, with D perhaps TRBD1 (6 bases). Germline V gene lookup returns CDR1 SGHTA and CDR2 FQGNSA. CDR3 length equals 14 residues. V lost 5 bases, J lost 0 bases, and 10 bases lay in between. CDR3 sequence: CASSAGQMNTEAFF. The CDR3 bases are TGTGCCAGCAGCGCCGGACAGATGAACACTGAAGCTTTCTTT.

V usage is TRBV7-3 and J usage is TRBJ2-7, with TRBD2 matching 8 bases. Germline trimming cut 5 bases from V and 6 bases from J; bases unmatched to any gene: 6. Germline values: CDR1 SGHTA, CDR2 FQGTGA. The CDR3 has 13 residues. The CDR3 bases are TGTGCCAGCAGCAAGCGGGAGTGGGGCGAGCAGTACTTC. It encodes CASSKREWGEQYF.

As to this clone: Germline is not matched at one junction end, which may reflect a read error. The chain couples TRBV7-8 to TRBJ2-1; 7 bases agree with TRBD2. CDR3 size: 15 residues. The germline V gene has CDR1 SGHVS and CDR2 FQNEAQ. The CDR3, as DNA: TGTGCCAGCACCTCGCGCACCGGGGGAGCGGGGAAGGGGATCTTC. It specifies CASTSRTGGAGKGIF. The full variable domain, its missing parts supplied by reference TRBV7-8 and TRBJ2-1, is GAGVSQSPRYKVAKRGQDVALRCDPISGHVSLFWYQQALGQGPEFLTYFQNEAQLDKSGLPSDRFFAERPEGSVSTLKIQRTQQEDSAVYLCASTSRTGGAGKGIFGPGTRLTVL.

The chain has TRBV7-3 and TRBJ1-1; 7 bases are shared with TRBD1. This CDR3 is 13 amino acids long. Germline assignment: CDR1 SGHTA and CDR2 FQGTGA. V lost 2 bases and J lost 8; bases outside the gene matches: 5. CDR3 sequence (DNA): TGTGCCAGCAGCTTATCCGCAGGGGGAGAAGCTTTCTTT. Residues: CASSLSAGGEAFF. Looking up the rest from reference TRBV7-3 and TRBJ1-1 gives the full variable domain: GAGVSQTPSNKVTEKGKYVELRCDPISGHTALYWYRQSLGQGPEFLIYFQGTGAADDSGLPNDRFFAVRPEGSVSTLKIQRTERGDSAVYLCASSLSAGGEAFFGQGTRLTVV.

CDR3: CASRENRDGYTF. CDR3 bases: TGTGCCAGTAGGGAGAACAGGGATGGCTACACCTTC. The gene calls are TRBV19 and TRBJ1-2; D is perhaps TRBD1 (6 bases). The CDR3 totals 12 residues. In germline, CDR1 is LNHDA, CDR2 SQIVND (reference sequence). V was pared by 6 bases and J by 6 bases, with 11 bases between.

The V call is TRBV9, the J call TRBJ2-3, with TRBD2 matching 7 bases. Germline V lookup: CDR1 SGDLS, CDR2 YYNGEE. CDR3 length: 15 amino acids. The ends lost 0 bases at V and 1 base at J; junction bases unmatched: 2. CDR3 nucleotide sequence: TGTGCCAGCAGCGTAGGGGCGGGGGGCACAGATACGCAGTATTTT. It yields the protein CASSVGAGGTDTQYF.